The 20 T cell receptor beta chains in this list originate from one sample, sequenced in a study of blood T cell repertoires in COVID-19. Generated by immunoSEQ multiplex PCR, the TCRdb table keeps only in-frame clones and is missing some. The data hold about 150,000 clones, with around four fifths observed a single time. Specimen: PBMCs or T cells enriched from blood (not recorded which). The origin of the receptors is a middle-aged woman who had recovered from COVID-19.

The J gene is TRBJ1-2, the V gene TRBV4-1; TRBD1 is a possible D gene (5 bases). Germline V gene sequence: CDR1 MGHRA, CDR2 YSYEKL. Deletions cut 1 base from V and 4 bases from J, with 13 bases between. CDR3 size: 15 residues. Here the CDR3 DNA reads TGCGCCAGCAGCCAAGTTTCGGGGGAGGCCTATGGCTACACCTTC. It yields the protein CASSQVSGEAYGYTF.

This clone appeared a few times. The J gene is TRBJ2-2, the V gene TRBV7-3; D is possibly TRBD1 (7 bases). Trimming shortened V by 8 bases and J by 6 bases, and 13 bases separated the two germline ends. The CDR3 loop spans 13 amino acids. Germline V lookup: CDR1 SGHTA, CDR2 FQGTGA. CDR3 bases: TGTGCCAGCGGTCAGGGGGAGGCCGGGGAGCTGTTTTTT. Protein sequence: CASGQGEAGELFF.

In its sample, this clone was seen once. The chain combines TRBV3-1 (or the pseudogene TRBV3-2) with TRBJ1-1, with TRBD1 matching over 8 bases. CDR3 length: 15 residues. Germline V lookup: CDR1 LGHDT, CDR2 YNNKEL (reference sequence). V trimming: 1 base; J trimming: 1 base; junction bases outside the gene matches: 2. CDR3 DNA sequence: TGTGCCAGCAGCCAAGGGCAGGGGGCGAACACTGAAGCTTTCTTT. Translating gives CASSQGQGANTEAFF.

The genes are TRBV15 and TRBJ2-7, with 7 bases fitting TRBD2. The germline gives CDR1 LNHNV, CDR2 YYDKDF (reference sequence). The V and J ends lost 3 bases and 5 bases, in that order; junction bases with no gene match: 7. The CDR3 consists of 14 residues. The CDR3 DNA sequence: TGTGCCACCAGCAGCGGGACTACACGCCACGAGCAGTACTTC. Amino acid sequence: CATSSGTTRHEQYF.

The chain is built from TRBV7-9 and TRBJ2-7, with 7 bases that match TRBD1. With 5 bases clipped from V and 2 bases from J, the junction kept 3 bases outside the gene matches. CDR1 is SEHNR and CDR2 is FQNEAQ in the germline V gene (reference sequence). The CDR3 sequence is 13 residues long. CDR3 loop: CASSRDRPYEQYF. CDR3 sequence (DNA): TGTGCCAGCAGCCGGGACAGACCCTACGAGCAGTACTTC. Variable domain in full (rest from reference TRBV7-9 and TRBJ2-7): DTGVSQNPRHKITKRGQNVTFRCDPISEHNRLYWYRQTLGQGPEFLTYFQNEAQLEKSRLLSDRFSAERPKGSFSTLEIQRTEQGDSAMYLCASSRDRPYEQYFGPGTRLTVT.

This chain joins TRBV7-9 and TRBJ2-1, with 14 bases that match TRBD2. Germline V gives CDR1 SEHNR, CDR2 FQNEAQ (reference sequence). J gave up 2 bases and V 5 bases, and 5 bases lay outside the gene matches. The CDR3 is 17 residues long. The CDR3 coding sequence is TGTGCCAGCAGCCCAAGACTAGCGGGAGGGCCCTACAATGAGCAGTTCTTC. Its translation: CASSPRLAGGPYNEQFF. Complete variable domain (other parts from reference TRBV7-9 and TRBJ2-1): DTGVSQNPRHKITKRGQNVTFRCDPISEHNRLYWYRQTLGQGPEFLTYFQNEAQLEKSRLLSDRFSAERPKGSFSTLEIQRTEQGDSAMYLCASSPRLAGGPYNEQFFGPGTRLTVL.

The table lists this clone with a count of one. The chain carries TRBV10-3 and TRBJ1-1, with TRBD1 as a possible D gene (6 bases). The CDR3 is 15 amino acids. The germline gives CDR1 ENHRY, CDR2 SYGVKD. V was clipped by 7 bases and J by 2 bases, with 17 bases between them. This CDR3 reads CAITEKGERNTEAFF. DNA for the CDR3: TGTGCCATCACCGAGAAGGGGGAAAGAAACACTGAAGCTTTCTTT.

This clone has only one observation. The CDR3 sequence is CASSPGRVHGYTF. The CDR3 DNA is TGCGCCAGCAGCCCCGGGAGGGTCCATGGCTACACCTTC. The chain uses TRBV5-1 and TRBJ1-2; no clear D gene. The CDR3 loop spans 13 amino acids. Germline values: CDR1 SGHRS, CDR2 YFSETQ. V was cut by 4 bases and J by 6 bases, with 13 bases left in between.

The chain carries TRBV13 and TRBJ2-2; TRBD1 agrees at 12 bases. Trimming cost V 4 bases and J 1 base; bases outside gene matches: 4. The germline V gene encodes CDR1 PRHDT and CDR2 FYEKMQ (reference sequence). CDR3 length: 17 amino acids. CDR3 region: CASSSRDRGRNTGELFF. The CDR3 coding sequence is TGTGCCAGCAGCTCGCGGGACAGGGGGCGGAACACCGGGGAGCTGTTTTTT.

V is TRBV4-1 and J is TRBJ2-7, with 10 bases aligning to TRBD1. This CDR3 is built from 15 residues. The V and J ends lost 2 bases and 4 bases, in that order; junction bases with no gene match: 5. Germline CDR1 and CDR2: MGHRA and YSYEKL. The CDR3, as DNA: TGCGCCAGCAGCCAAAACATGGGACAGGGGTACGAGCAGTACTTC. This sequence encodes CASSQNMGQGYEQYF.

The V gene is TRBV20-1, the J gene TRBJ2-7; D is uncertain. The V gene lost 3 bases and the J gene lost 0 bases, with 12 bases spanning the gap. The germline CDR1 and CDR2 sequences are DFQATT and SNEGSKA (reference sequence). This CDR3 is 14 amino acids long. Written as DNA, the CDR3 is TGCAGTGCTAGTGTGTCACTAATCTCCTACGAGCAGTACTTC. This encodes CSASVSLISYEQYF.

CDR3 protein: CASRQRTGRFSTSTDTQYF. The DNA for the CDR3 is TGTGCCAGCAGACAGAGAACAGGGCGCTTCTCTACTAGCACAGATACGCAGTATTTT. The chain links TRBV11-2 to TRBJ2-3; weak D call: TRBD1 (6 bases). Trimming shortened V by 6 bases and J by 0 bases, and 25 bases separated the two germline ends. The CDR3 length is 19 residues. Germline V CDR1 and CDR2: SGHAT, FQNNGV.

This chain uses TRBV9 with TRBJ2-3; 9 bases agree with TRBD2. Germline lookup yields CDR1 SGDLS and CDR2 YYNGEE. The junction had 7 bases not matched to a gene; V was cut back by 6 bases and J by 2 bases. The CDR3 consists of 15 residues. The chain's CDR3 is CASTLSGGTTDTQYF. The CDR3 coding sequence is TGTGCCAGCACCCTCAGCGGGGGGACCACAGATACGCAGTATTTT.

This sequence joins TRBV7-8 and TRBJ1-5; unclear D gene. The V end was cut by 0 bases, the J end by 5 bases, with 11 bases between. The V gene's germline CDR1 is SGHVS and CDR2 FQNEAQ. The CDR3 runs to 15 residues. The CDR3 protein is CASSLASRYDQPQHF. CDR3 in DNA: TGTGCCAGCAGCTTAGCGTCGAGGTACGATCAGCCCCAGCATTTT.

The chain has TRBV9 and TRBJ1-5, with D tentatively TRBD1 (6 bases). The CDR3 consists of 14 residues. Germline CDR1 reads SGDLS; CDR2 reads YYNGEE. The V and J ends lost 3 bases and 7 bases respectively, with 14 bases between them. This CDR3 is CASSEGGDDQPQHF. CDR3 DNA: TGTGCCAGCAGCGAGGGGGGGGACGACCAGCCCCAGCATTTT.

V usage is TRBV4-1 and J usage is TRBJ2-4; 7 nucleotides match TRBD1. The CDR3 totals 15 residues. J was trimmed by 6 bases and V by 1 base; bases with no gene match: 6. CDR1 is MGHRA and CDR2 is YSYEKL in the germline V gene. CDR3 nucleotide sequence: TGCGCCAGCAGCCAAGCAGGGGGATCGGTAAACATTCAGTACTTC. Protein: CASSQAGGSVNIQYF.

CDR3 in DNA: TGTGCCAGCAAGGGACAGCCTCTGGACGAAGCTTTCTTT. This encodes CASKGQPLDEAFF. This chain joins TRBV25-1 and TRBJ1-1, with TRBD1 matching over 7 bases. Looked up from germline, CDR1 is MGHDK and CDR2 is SYGVNS. J lost 8 bases, V lost 7 bases, and 10 bases had no gene match. The CDR3 sequence is 13 residues long.

The rearrangement uses TRBV5-4 and TRBJ2-3; D is perhaps TRBD1 (6 bases). The germline V gene encodes CDR1 SGHNT and CDR2 YYREEE (reference sequence). V lost 5 bases and J lost 5, with 12 bases in between. This CDR3 has 13 residues. For the CDR3, the DNA is TGTGCCAGCAGTGAAGTCAGGGGAGATACGCAGTATTTT. It encodes CASSEVRGDTQYF. The variable domain in full, with the rest retrieved from reference TRBV5-4 and TRBJ2-3, is ETGVTQSPTHLIKTRGQQVTLRCSSQSGHNTVSWYQQALGQGPQFIFQYYREEENGRGNFPPRFSGLQFPNYSSELNVNALELDDSALYLCASSEVRGDTQYFGPGTRLTVL.

V is TRBV12-5 and J is TRBJ2-7; 11 nucleotides agree with TRBD2. The germline gives CDR1 LGHNT, CDR2 FRNRAP. The V gene end was trimmed by 5 bases and the J gene end by 0 bases; junction bases not matched to a gene: 3. This CDR3 has 15 residues. The CDR3: CASGPGLAVSYEQYF. The CDR3 bases are TGTGCTAGTGGTCCGGGACTAGCGGTCTCCTACGAGCAGTACTTC.

The gene calls are TRBV7-8 and TRBJ1-4; 7 bases are shared with TRBD1. Losses at the gene ends were 5 bases for V and 8 bases for J; bases not matched to a gene: 17. The length of the CDR3 is 17 residues. Germline values: CDR1 SGHVS, CDR2 FQNEAQ. CDR3: CASSPSVRQGVWEKLFF. Here the CDR3 DNA reads TGTGCCAGCAGCCCGTCCGTTAGGCAGGGGGTATGGGAAAAACTGTTTTTT.